Listed here are 14 T cell receptor beta chains from one sample, sequenced in a study of cytotoxic CD8 clonotypes in ibrutinib-treated CLL. Profiled with immunoSEQ multiplex PCR; TCRdb holds only in-frame clones, not every one. This sample yields 60,000 or so clones, of which approximately 62% are seen a single time; approximately 15% belongs to the top ten. The sequenced sample was PBMCs, obtained after 12 months of ibrutinib treatment. All receptors derive from a human donor with chronic lymphocytic leukemia.

The chain has TRBV6-1 and TRBJ1-2, with unresolved D. V lost 7 bases and J 10 bases, leaving 19 bases between the germline ends. The length of the CDR3 is 13 residues. The germline CDR1 and CDR2 sequences are MNHNS and SASEGT. CDR3 in amino acids: CASTNRQAGYYTF. DNA for the CDR3: TGTGCCAGCACAAACCGGCAGGCGGGCTACTACACCTTC.

The genes are TRBV28 and TRBJ2-1, with 9 bases lining up with TRBD2. Germline lookup yields CDR1 MDHEN and CDR2 SYDVKM. The CDR3 consists of 14 residues. The ends lost 7 bases at V and 6 bases at J; junction bases unmatched: 7. The CDR3 region is CASTLSGSVNEQFF. CDR3 DNA sequence: TGTGCCAGCACCCTTAGCGGGAGCGTCAATGAGCAGTTCTTC.

The V and J genes are TRBV27 and TRBJ2-1, with 8 bases matching TRBD2. Germline trimming cut 9 bases from V and 7 bases from J; bases unmatched to any gene: 14. The germline V gene has CDR1 MNHEY and CDR2 SMNVEV (reference sequence). This CDR3 spans 15 amino acids. This chain's CDR3 is CASSTWGTSKNEQFF. The CDR3 nucleotides read TGTGCCAGTTCAACCTGGGGGACTAGTAAGAATGAGCAGTTCTTC.

This clone was seen more than once but under ten times. V and J are TRBV9 and TRBJ2-3; 8 positions agree with TRBD2. V shed 0 bases and J 4 bases; nucleotides not matched to a gene: 7. Germline CDR1 and CDR2: SGDLS and YYNGEE. CDR3 length equals 16 residues. CDR3: CASSVGLAGIADTQYF. The CDR3 region has the DNA TGTGCCAGCAGCGTAGGATTAGCGGGAATTGCAGATACGCAGTATTTT.

This clone has a single count. The rearrangement uses TRBV5-1 and TRBJ2-3; tentative D call: TRBD1 (5 bases). Germline V gene lookup returns CDR1 SGHRS and CDR2 YFSETQ. V dropped 2 bases and J dropped 0 bases, with 13 bases sitting between them. The CDR3 covers 16 residues. CDR3 sequence: CASSLSGNPSTDTQYF. As DNA, the CDR3 is TGCGCCAGCAGCTTATCAGGGAATCCGAGCACAGATACGCAGTATTTT.

The chain carries TRBV6-1 and TRBJ2-2; TRBD2 matches 7 bases. With V trimmed by 6 bases and J by 1 base, 5 bases remained unmatched. The CDR3 covers 15 residues. Per germline, CDR1 MNHNS and CDR2 SASEGT. In DNA form, the CDR3 reads TGTGCCAGCAGGTCCGGGACTATGAACACCGGGGAGCTGTTTTTT. This codes for CASRSGTMNTGELFF.

The chain links TRBV29-1 to TRBJ1-2; the D is unclear. The CDR3 totals 14 residues. V was shortened by 6 bases and J by 2 bases, with 16 bases between the two germline ends. Germline V lookup: CDR1 SQVTM, CDR2 ANQGSEA. The CDR3 bases are TGCAGCGTCCTTGTGCCGACTATAAACTATGGCTACACCTTC. Its protein product is CSVLVPTINYGYTF.

This clone was seen once. The CDR3, as DNA: TGCGCCAGCAGCTCCGATAGCGGGGGGGCATATTTT. This gives the protein CASSSDSGGAYF. V is TRBV5-1 and J is TRBJ2-3, with 11 positions matching TRBD2. This CDR3 contains 12 residues. V was clipped by 3 bases and J by 15 bases; unmatched bases: 6. CDR1 is SGHRS, CDR2 YFSETQ, per germline.

This rearrangement joins TRBV11-2 to TRBJ1-3, with D uncertain. This CDR3 is 15 amino acids long. V was trimmed by 5 bases and J by 1 base, leaving 12 bases between them. CDR1 SGHAT and CDR2 FQNNGV come from the germline V gene. In DNA form, the CDR3 reads TGTGCCAGCAGCCTCACGGGAGGATCTGGAAACACCATATATTTT. It translates to CASSLTGGSGNTIYF.

This clone was seen only a few times. This chain links TRBV7-9 with TRBJ2-3; no reliable D call. This CDR3 spans 15 amino acids. Looked up from germline, CDR1 is SEHNR and CDR2 is FQNEAQ (reference sequence). Trimming took off 5 bases at V and 0 bases at J, with 12 bases between the two ends. The CDR3: CASSGGFSSTDTQYF. Here the CDR3 DNA reads TGTGCCAGCAGCGGTGGCTTTTCTAGCACAGATACGCAGTATTTT.

J is TRBJ2-1 and V is TRBV11-2; TRBD1 agrees at 8 bases. Looked up from germline, CDR1 is SGHAT and CDR2 is FQNNGV. J lost 9 bases, V lost 5 bases, and 9 bases had no gene match. The CDR3 has 14 residues. The CDR3 DNA reads as TGTGCCAGCAGCCTAGGGACAGGCCTTGGTGAGCAGTTCTTC. Protein sequence: CASSLGTGLGEQFF.

This clone rates as medium-sized. The chain recombines TRBV7-8 with TRBJ1-2; a weak D match, TRBD1 (5 bases). Trimming took 1 base from V and 0 from J, leaving 9 bases between them. The CDR3 covers 15 residues. The germline gives CDR1 SGHVS, CDR2 FQNEAQ. CDR3 DNA sequence: TGTGCCAGCAGCTTAGGGGGGAGAGCTAACTATGGCTACACCTTC. Translation: CASSLGGRANYGYTF. Complete variable domain (other parts from reference TRBV7-8 and TRBJ1-2): GAGVSQSPRYKVAKRGQDVALRCDPISGHVSLFWYQQALGQGPEFLTYFQNEAQLDKSGLPSDRFFAERPEGSVSTLKIQRTQQEDSAVYLCASSLGGRANYGYTFGSGTRLTVV.

V gene TRBV28 combines with J gene TRBJ2-5; maybe TRBD2 (6 bases). The CDR3 totals 12 residues. CDR1 is MDHEN, CDR2 SYDVKM, per germline. V lost 8 bases and J 3 bases, leaving 10 bases between the germline ends. For the CDR3, the DNA is TGTGCCAGCGGTGGGGGGAAAGAGACCCAGTACTTC. Translating gives CASGGGKETQYF.

This sequence joins TRBV29-1 and TRBJ1-2; a weak D match, TRBD1 (5 bases). Trimming stripped 2 bases from V and 2 bases from J, with 12 bases between. The CDR3 totals 14 residues. CDR1 and CDR2 (germline): SQVTM, ANQGSEA. The CDR3 protein is CSVEQGNGNYGYTF. As DNA, the CDR3 is TGCAGCGTTGAACAGGGTAATGGAAACTATGGCTACACCTTC.